This T cell receptor (beta chain) was observed in a study of blood T cell repertoires in COVID-19. Background on the study: Specimens from acute and convalescent COVID-19 originated in the United States, Italy and Spain. PBMCs, B-cell-depleted T cells, or T cells were the source of the cDNA or gDNA that made up the material.

In the authors' workflow: Researchers report that nucleated cell counts were estimated from reference gene primer amplification. The table came from immunoSEQ multiplex PCR; TCRdb's copy has only in-frame clones and leaves some out. V and J calls plus clone size are reproduced from that table; the DNA served to infer D and trimming. The data show over 85,000 clones, around 85% seen once. Germline V lookup: CDR1 LGHNA, CDR2 YSLEER. V gave up 1 base and J gave up 1 base, with 11 bases separating them. This CDR3 spans 16 amino acids. The gene calls are TRBV4-3 and TRBJ2-4, with TRBD1 as a possible D gene (5 bases). The sample taken for sequencing was peripheral blood. The sequence came from a man between 50 and 59 years old with acute or convalescent COVID-19. The chain's CDR3 is CASSQVFSGAKNIQYF. The CDR3 DNA reads as TGCGCCAGCAGCCAAGTATTTTCAGGGGCCAAAAACATTCAGTACTTC.